This TCR beta chain came from a study of T cell responses to AZD1222 COVID-19 vaccine. Assay: immunoSEQ multiplex PCR; the TCRdb copy retains only in-frame clones and omits some. Among around 150,000 clones listed, roughly nine tenths were seen once. Notes on the study in general: Once two AZD1222 doses were given, Spike-specific TCR breadth and depth went up. White British donors predominated, females outnumbered males, and clonal diversity was possibly underestimated.

Turning to this clone: Its antigen is unknown.

Trimming at V came to 4 bases and at J to 8 bases, leaving 4 bases not matched to a gene. The germline gives CDR1 SGHNT, CDR2 YENEEA. This CDR3 is 12 amino acids long. The J gene is TRBJ1-1, the V gene TRBV11-3; 7 bases agree with TRBD1. The origin of this receptor is an adult who received the AZD1222 COVID-19 vaccine. The sample in question was peripheral blood, obtained 28 days after the second AZD1222 dose. CDR3 sequence (DNA): TGTGCCAGCAGCTCAAGGGACAGAGAAGCTTTCTTT. It codes for CASSSRDREAFF. The full variable domain, its missing parts supplied by reference TRBV11-3 and TRBJ1-1, is EAGVVQSPRYKIIEKKQPVAFWCNPISGHNTLYWYLQNLGQGPELLIRYENEEAVDDSQLPKDRFSAERLKGVDSTLKIQPAELGDSAVYLCASSSRDREAFFGQGTRLTVV.